Listed below are T cell receptor beta chains from one sample, sequenced in a study of T cells in Graves' hyperthyroidism and ophthalmopathy. TCRdb re-called the multiplex PCR reads with MiXCR, one entry per CDR3 protein. Altogether some 720,000 distinct CDR3 sequences are present, roughly 15% being singletons, with the ten largest covering approximately 8.4%. Sequencing used blood. Receptors originate from a man between 18 and 29 years old with Graves' hyperthyroidism. Both conserved end residues are part of each CDR3. A D gene is named only where the DNA matches it firmly. Size values are once, few and many counts, or a class for expanded clones, and some rows have none.

clone_size j_call v_call d_call cdr3_nt cdr3_aa
many TRBJ1-5 TRBV12-3/TRBV12-4 . TGTGCCAGCAGTTTAGGGGCGGCGGGCAATCAGCCCCAGCATTTT CASSLGAAGNQPQHF
. TRBJ1-2 TRBV18 . TGTGCCAGCTCCCCTAACGGAGGCGTGGATGGCTACACCTTC CASSPNGGVDGYTF
many TRBJ2-3 TRBV9 TRBD2 TGTGCCAGCAGCGCCGGACTAGCGTCTAGCACAGATACGCAGTATTTT CASSAGLASSTDTQYF
. TRBJ2-7 TRBV6-1 TRBD1 TGTGCCAGCAACCTCCGCCCGGGACAGCTAGTCCGGCTCTACGAGCAGTACTTC CASNLRPGQLVRLYEQYF
many TRBJ2-1 TRBV7-9 TRBD1 TGTGCCAGCAGCTTGGATACAGGGGTCTACAATGAGCAGTTCTTC CASSLDTGVYNEQFF
few TRBJ1-5 TRBV28 . TGTGCCAGCAGTTTTGAGCCCCTTTCCAGCAATCAGCCCCAGCATTTT CASSFEPLSSNQPQHF
many TRBJ2-7 TRBV28 TRBD2 TGTGCCAGCAGCACCCCGGGACTAGCGGGAGAAGAGCAGTACTTC CASSTPGLAGEEQYF
many TRBJ1-2 TRBV12-3/TRBV12-4 . TGTGCCAGCAGTTTAGGACAGCAAGAGGAAGGCTACACCTTC CASSLGQQEEGYTF
. TRBJ1-1 TRBV30 . TGTGCCTGGAGTGTGGCGGTCGGGAACACTGAAGCTTTCTTT CAWSVAVGNTEAFF
. TRBJ2-2 TRBV11-3 . TGTGCCAGCATCGGCAGGGGTCGTAACACCGGGGAGCTGTCTTTT CASIGRGRNTGELSF
many TRBJ2-7 TRBV2 . TGTGCCAGCAGTGACTCGGGACGGCTGGATTACGAGCAGTACTTC CASSDSGRLDYEQYF
few TRBJ1-2 TRBV7-3 TRBD1 TGTGCCAGCAGTTTTAGCCCCGGGACAGGGTTGGGTGGCTACACCTTC CASSFSPGTGLGGYTF
. TRBJ1-1 TRBV6-6 TRBD1 TGTGCCAGCAGTTACCGCCCCTTTGACAGGGCCAATACTGAAGCTTTCTTT CASSYRPFDRANTEAFF
. TRBJ2-1 TRBV18 TRBD1 TGTGCCAGCTCACCTCCCACAGGGGTGGAAGAGCAGTTCTTC CASSPPTGVEEQFF
. TRBJ2-3 TRBV11-1 . TGTGCCAGCAGCTCCGACCAATATACGCAGTATTTT CASSSDQYTQYF
. TRBJ2-1 TRBV28 TRBD2 TGTGCCAGCCGACTAGCGGGAGACCTCTACAATGAGCAGTTCTTC CASRLAGDLYNEQFF
. TRBJ2-7 TRBV28 TRBD1 TGTGCCAGCAGCACCCCGGGACAGGGAGGGATTCACGAGCAGTACTTC CASSTPGQGGIHEQYF
few TRBJ2-1 TRBV29-1 TRBD2 TGCAGCGTTGAAGATCCTGGCGGGAGCTCCTACAATGAGCAGTTCTTC CSVEDPGGSSYNEQFF
many TRBJ2-2 TRBV28 TRBD2 TGTGCCAGCAGTTCCCAGAAGCGGGAGGAGAGCACCGGGGAGCTGTTTTTT CASSSQKREESTGELFF
many TRBJ1-4 TRBV28 . TGTGCCAGCAGTTTAATAGGGAGCGATGAAAAACTGTTTTTT CASSLIGSDEKLFF
few TRBJ2-6 TRBV6-1 . TGTGCCTCTCGAAGGGGGGGTGGGGCCAACGTCCTGACTTTC CASRRGGGANVLTF
many TRBJ2-1 TRBV28 . TGTGCCAGCAGTTGGGACGGGACGTCCTACAATGAGCAGTTCTTC CASSWDGTSYNEQFF
few TRBJ2-1 TRBV10-2 TRBD2 TGCGCCAGCAGCGGCCCTAGCGGGGGCAATGAGCAGTTCTTC CASSGPSGGNEQFF
many TRBJ2-7 TRBV28 TRBD2 TGTGCCAGCAGTTCAACTAGCGGGCATTACGAGCAGTACTTC CASSSTSGHYEQYF
. TRBJ2-3 TRBV7-8 . TGTGCCAGCAGCTTCGGTACTGGGACTAGCACAGATACGCAGTATTTT CASSFGTGTSTDTQYF
many TRBJ2-1 TRBV5-5 TRBD2 TGTGCCAGCAGCCAAAGCGGGAGCGGCTACAATGAGCAGTTCTTC CASSQSGSGYNEQFF
few TRBJ2-5 TRBV6-2/TRBV6-3 . TGTGCCAGCAGTTACTCATTCCAGTCACAAGAGACCCAGTACTTC CASSYSFQSQETQYF
. TRBJ2-6 TRBV4-1 . TGCGCCAGCAGCCAAGAGGGCTCTGGGGCCAACGTCCTGACTTTC CASSQEGSGANVLTF